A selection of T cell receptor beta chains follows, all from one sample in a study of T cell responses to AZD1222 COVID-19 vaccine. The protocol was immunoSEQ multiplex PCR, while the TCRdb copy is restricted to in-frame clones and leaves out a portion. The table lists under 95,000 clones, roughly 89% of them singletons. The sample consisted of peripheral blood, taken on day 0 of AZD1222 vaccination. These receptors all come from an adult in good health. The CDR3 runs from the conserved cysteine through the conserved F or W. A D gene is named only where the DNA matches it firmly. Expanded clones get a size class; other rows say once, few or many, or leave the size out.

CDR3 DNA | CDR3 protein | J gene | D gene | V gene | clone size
TGTGCCAGCAGCACGGGACAGGTGAACACTGAAGCTTTCTTT | CASSTGQVNTEAFF | TRBJ1-1 | TRBD1 | TRBV5-4 | .
TGTGCCAGCAGCTTATCAGCTCTCTACGAGCAGTACTTC | CASSLSALYEQYF | TRBJ2-7 | . | TRBV7-8 | .
TGTGCCAGCAGTCAACTAGCGGGGGCACGTGGTACGCAGTATTTT | CASSQLAGARGTQYF | TRBJ2-3 | TRBD2 | TRBV11-2 | .
TGTGCCAGCAGTAGGGACAGCTATGGCTACACCTTC | CASSRDSYGYTF | TRBJ1-2 | TRBD1 | TRBV6-5 | .
TGTGCCAGCAGTTTCACAGGGGTGGGCACTGAAGCTTTCTTT | CASSFTGVGTEAFF | TRBJ1-1 | TRBD1 | TRBV6-2/TRBV6-3 | .
TGTGCCAGCAGCTTGAGACTAGCGGGAGGGAATGAGCAGTTCTTC | CASSLRLAGGNEQFF | TRBJ2-1 | TRBD2 | TRBV5-8 | .
TGTGCCAGCAGCTGGACTAGCGGAGCAACCTACGAGCAGTACTTC | CASSWTSGATYEQYF | TRBJ2-7 | TRBD2 | TRBV7-8 | .
TGCGCCAGCAGCTTGGGCGTAGGTCGCAATCAGCCCCAGCATTTT | CASSLGVGRNQPQHF | TRBJ1-5 | . | TRBV5-1 | once
TGTGCCTGTGACCCGACGGGTATTAACTATGGCTACACCTTC | CACDPTGINYGYTF | TRBJ1-2 | . | TRBV30 | .
TGTGCCATCAGTAGGGCCATAGCAAGGGGCTACACCTTC | CAISRAIARGYTF | TRBJ1-2 | . | TRBV10-3 | few
TGCGCCAGCAGCTTAGATAATGAGCAGTTCTTC | CASSLDNEQFF | TRBJ2-1 | . | TRBV5-1 | .
TGCGCCAGCAGCTTGGGTCTAGCGGGACCAGACGGGGAGCTGTTTTTT | CASSLGLAGPDGELFF | TRBJ2-2 | TRBD2 | TRBV5-1 | .
TGCGCCAGCAGCTGGGGACAGGGGGCCGGTGGAAACACCATATATTTT | CASSWGQGAGGNTIYF | TRBJ1-3 | TRBD1 | TRBV5-1 | .
TGTGCCAGCAGTTCGTTCGGGACAGGGGCCTACGAGCAGTACTTC | CASSSFGTGAYEQYF | TRBJ2-7 | TRBD1 | TRBV28 | once
TGCAGCGTTGCTTGGCAGGGGGACTCCGAGCAGTACTTC | CSVAWQGDSEQYF | TRBJ2-7 | . | TRBV29-1 | .
TGTGCCAGCTCACCCACAGGGCTTCGCGATTCACCCCTCCACTTT | CASSPTGLRDSPLHF | TRBJ1-6 | . | TRBV18 | .
TGTGCTAGTGGTTTGGTCTGGGACAGGCAGGCTTCAATCTACAATGAGCAGTTCTTC | CASGLVWDRQASIYNEQFF | TRBJ2-1 | TRBD1 | TRBV12-5 | .
TGTGCCAGCTCACCCAGGGGAATCTCCTACGAGCAGTACTTC | CASSPRGISYEQYF | TRBJ2-7 | . | TRBV18 | .
TGCGCCAGCAGAGTGGCAGGGAACTATGGCTACACCTTC | CASRVAGNYGYTF | TRBJ1-2 | . | TRBV5-1 | few
TGTGCCAGCAGCGGCGGCAGGCGCACAGATACGCAGTATTTT | CASSGGRRTDTQYF | TRBJ2-3 | . | TRBV2 | .
TGTGCCAGCAGCTTTACTGGGGACAATGAGCAGTTCTTC | CASSFTGDNEQFF | TRBJ2-1 | . | TRBV9 | .
TGCAGCGTTACCCCCGGGACAAGCTATGGCTACACCTTC | CSVTPGTSYGYTF | TRBJ1-2 | . | TRBV29-1 | .
TGTGCCAGCAGCGTAGATCTACTGGGACCGAACACTGAAGCTTTCTTT | CASSVDLLGPNTEAFF | TRBJ1-1 | . | TRBV9 | .
TGTGCCAGCAGTGAACCTGGCAGACAATTCTACGAGCAGTACTTC | CASSEPGRQFYEQYF | TRBJ2-7 | . | TRBV25-1 | .
TGTGCCATCAGTGATCCAGCTAGCAATCAGCCCCAGCATTTT | CAISDPASNQPQHF | TRBJ1-5 | . | TRBV10-3 | .
TGTGCCAGCAGGGGGACAGGAACGTACGAGCAGTACTTC | CASRGTGTYEQYF | TRBJ2-7 | TRBD1 | TRBV6-5 | .
TGTGCCAGCAGCCCTCTAACAGGGAAGGGAGATGGCTACACCTTC | CASSPLTGKGDGYTF | TRBJ1-2 | . | TRBV14 | .
TGCGCCAGCAGCTCCTCCCTTACAGGGGTAGCGAACTATGGCTACACCTTC | CASSSSLTGVANYGYTF | TRBJ1-2 | TRBD1 | TRBV5-1 | .
TGCGCCAGCAGCCAGGGGACAGGGCGATTCTCTGGAAACACCATATATTTT | CASSQGTGRFSGNTIYF | TRBJ1-3 | TRBD1 | TRBV4-3 | .
TGTGCCAGCAGTGAAGTACAGGGCCCCCGGCGGACTAACTATGGCTACACCTTC | CASSEVQGPRRTNYGYTF | TRBJ1-2 | . | TRBV6-1 | .
TGTGCCAGCAGCTTGGCCTGGGACAGGCATCAGCCCCAGCATTTT | CASSLAWDRHQPQHF | TRBJ1-5 | TRBD1 | TRBV5-8 | .
TGTGCCACCAGCAGAGTGACAGACGCCTACGAGCAGTACTTC | CATSRVTDAYEQYF | TRBJ2-7 | . | TRBV15 | .
TGCGCCAGCAGTGATGGAGGGGGTCATGAGCAGTTCTTC | CASSDGGGHEQFF | TRBJ2-1 | . | TRBV10-1 | .
TGTGCCAGCAGCCTGACAGTGAACACTGAAGCTTTCTTT | CASSLTVNTEAFF | TRBJ1-1 | . | TRBV6-5 | few
TGTGCCAGCAGTTATTATACAGAGGGTGCCAACAATGAGCAGTTCTTC | CASSYYTEGANNEQFF | TRBJ2-1 | . | TRBV6-5 | .
TGTGCCAGCAGCTTAGCCCGGCAGACAGATACGCAGTATTTT | CASSLARQTDTQYF | TRBJ2-3 | . | TRBV7-2 | .
TGTGCCAGCAGCTTGCCCCTAGCGGGAAAAGAGACCCAGTACTTC | CASSLPLAGKETQYF | TRBJ2-5 | TRBD2 | TRBV5-4 | .
TGTGCCAGCAGCCCCAGAGCACAGGGTGGAACCTACGAGCAGTACTTC | CASSPRAQGGTYEQYF | TRBJ2-7 | . | TRBV7-2 | .
TGTGCCAGCAGCTTGGACAGGGGGAGTGAAAAACTGTTTTTT | CASSLDRGSEKLFF | TRBJ1-4 | TRBD1 | TRBV5-4 | few
TGCGCCAGCAGCCAAGCTCCGACAGGGGGGGCAGATACGCAGTATTTT | CASSQAPTGGADTQYF | TRBJ2-3 | TRBD1 | TRBV4-3 | .
TGTGCCAGCTCACCATATTTCGGGATAGCGGGAGGTTACAATGAGCAGTTCTTC | CASSPYFGIAGGYNEQFF | TRBJ2-1 | TRBD2 | TRBV18 | .